Below, 12 T cell receptor beta chains from the same sample are listed, as sequenced in a study of beta chain features in type 1 diabetes. The study reverse transcribed the entire isolated RNA, so it sequenced expressed TCRB transcripts. Libraries were prepared by immunoSEQ multiplex PCR; TCRdb keeps only in-frame clonotypes and omits some of them. The data hold under 950,000 clones, with 15% to 20% observed a single time. The sample was naive CD4+ T cells from blood. The origin of the receptors is a woman aged 18-29 years in good health.

This clone was seen only a few times. The chain has TRBV7-9 and TRBJ2-3, with D possibly matching TRBD1 (5 bases). V lost 6 bases to trimming and J lost 0 bases, with 10 bases between them. CDR1 and CDR2 (germline): SEHNR, FQNEAQ (reference sequence). The CDR3 runs to 14 residues. The CDR3 loop is CASRRDSSTDTQYF. The CDR3 DNA is TGTGCCAGCAGGCGCGACAGCAGCACAGATACGCAGTATTTT.

The chain couples TRBV4-2 to TRBJ2-1; the match to TRBD2 covers 9 bases. In germline, CDR1 is LGHNA, CDR2 YNFKEQ. This CDR3 comprises 15 residues. The ends lost 5 bases at V and 6 bases at J; junction bases unmatched: 8. The CDR3 coding sequence is TGTGCCAGCAGCGTAATGGCGGGAGGGACCAATGAGCAGTTCTTC. Translating it yields CASSVMAGGTNEQFF.

This clone was observed a few times. This sequence joins TRBV5-4 and TRBJ2-1, with no clear D. This CDR3 spans 15 amino acids. Per the germline V gene, CDR1 is SGHNT and CDR2 is YYREEE (reference sequence). V shed 4 bases and J shed 0 bases, with 11 bases lying between them. The CDR3 coding sequence is TGTGCCAGCAGCCGCGACTTGGACTCCTACAATGAGCAGTTCTTC. It is translated as CASSRDLDSYNEQFF. The whole variable domain, remainder taken from reference TRBV5-4 and TRBJ2-1, is ETGVTQSPTHLIKTRGQQVTLRCSSQSGHNTVSWYQQALGQGPQFIFQYYREEENGRGNFPPRFSGLQFPNYSSELNVNALELDDSALYLCASSRDLDSYNEQFFGPGTRLTVL.

The genes are TRBV19 and TRBJ2-7; 7 bases fit TRBD1. V lost 3 bases to trimming and J lost 9 bases; unmatched junction nucleotides: 2. Germline CDR1 is LNHDA and CDR2 is SQIVND (reference sequence). The CDR3 covers 11 residues. In nucleotides, the CDR3 is TGTGCCAGTAGTATGACAGGGCGGCAGTACTTC. Its translation: CASSMTGRQYF.

This clone was observed a few times. The chain uses TRBV2 and TRBJ2-5; D unresolved. The J call may be faulty, since TRBJ2-7 better matches the DNA end. This CDR3 has 11 residues. The germline V gene has CDR1 SNHLY and CDR2 FYNNEI. The CDR3 here is CASSQEYEQYF. DNA for the CDR3: TGTGCCAGCAGTCAGGAGTACGAGCAGTACTTC.

The table lists this clone with a few counts. The J gene is TRBJ2-5, the V gene TRBV5-1, with unresolved D. V shed 6 bases and J shed 1 base, with 22 bases lying between them. This CDR3 comprises 17 residues. Germline V gene sequence: CDR1 SGHRS, CDR2 YFSETQ. The CDR3 spells CASTPGRSASFQETQYF. Here the CDR3 DNA reads TGCGCCAGCACCCCTGGGCGGTCTGCGTCCTTCCAAGAGACCCAGTACTTC.

This clone has only a few counts. The J gene is TRBJ2-4, the V gene TRBV18; tentatively, D is TRBD2 (6 bases). V shed 2 bases and J shed 4 bases, with 12 bases lying between them. The CDR3 sequence is 15 residues long. Per germline, CDR1 KGHSH and CDR2 LQKENI. This CDR3 is CASSPTLAGKNIQYF. Here the CDR3 DNA reads TGTGCCAGCTCACCAACCTTGGCGGGAAAAAACATTCAGTACTTC.

V gene TRBV6-6 combines with J gene TRBJ2-3, with TRBD2 matching 8 bases. CDR1 is MNHNY and CDR2 is SVGAGI in the germline V gene (reference sequence). J lost 4 bases, V lost 4 bases, and 7 bases had no gene match. There are 15 residues in the CDR3. For the CDR3, the DNA is TGTGCCAGCAGTTCACAGACTAGCGAAGCAGATACGCAGTATTTT. Translated: CASSSQTSEADTQYF.

CDR3 in amino acids: CASQTSSGANVLTF. The CDR3 DNA is TGTGCCAGTCAAACTAGCTCTGGGGCCAACGTCCTGACTTTC. V and J are TRBV9 and TRBJ2-6; D might be TRBD2 (5 bases). Germline V gene lookup returns CDR1 SGDLS and CDR2 YYNGEE. V lost 8 bases, J lost 0 bases, and 9 bases lay in between. The CDR3 is 14 residues long.

The rearrangement links TRBV19 to TRBJ2-1, with TRBD2 matching 8 bases. Trimming cost V 5 bases and J 10 bases; bases outside gene matches: 10. The CDR3 is 14 amino acids. Germline CDR1 reads LNHDA; CDR2 reads SQIVND (reference sequence). The CDR3 region has the DNA TGTGCCAGTAGTTTTTCTGCGGCTAGCGGGGAGCAGTTCTTC. Its protein is CASSFSAASGEQFF.

The CDR3 DNA is TGCGCCAGCAGCTTGAGGTCAGGTCGGGAGACCCAGTACTTC. Its translation: CASSLRSGRETQYF. This sequence joins TRBV5-1 and TRBJ2-5; no clear D gene. The CDR3 runs to 14 residues. V dropped 1 base and J dropped 5 bases, with 12 bases sitting between them. Germline CDR1 reads SGHRS; CDR2 reads YFSETQ.

This clone was detected a few times. This rearrangement joins TRBV6-6 to TRBJ2-7, with 11 bases fitting TRBD2. Losses at the gene ends were 6 bases for V and 0 bases for J; bases not matched to a gene: 4. CDR1 is MNHNY and CDR2 is SVGAGI in the germline V gene (reference sequence). The CDR3 has 15 amino acids. The CDR3 sequence is CASRTTSGSSYEQYF. CDR3 in DNA: TGTGCCAGCAGAACCACTAGCGGGAGCTCCTACGAGCAGTACTTC.